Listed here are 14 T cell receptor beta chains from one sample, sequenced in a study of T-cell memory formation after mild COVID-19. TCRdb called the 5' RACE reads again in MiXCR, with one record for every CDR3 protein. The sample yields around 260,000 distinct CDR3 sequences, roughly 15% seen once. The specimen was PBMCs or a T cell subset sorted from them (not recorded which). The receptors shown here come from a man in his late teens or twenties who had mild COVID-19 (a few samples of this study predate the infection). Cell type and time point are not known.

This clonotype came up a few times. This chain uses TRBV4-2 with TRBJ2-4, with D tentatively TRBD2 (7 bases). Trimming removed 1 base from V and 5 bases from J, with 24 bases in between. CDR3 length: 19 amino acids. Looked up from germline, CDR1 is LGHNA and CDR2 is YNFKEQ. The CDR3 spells CASSQVEGVGGAWENIQYF. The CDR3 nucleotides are TGTGCCAGCAGCCAAGTCGAAGGAGTGGGGGGGGCCTGGGAAAACATTCAGTACTTC.

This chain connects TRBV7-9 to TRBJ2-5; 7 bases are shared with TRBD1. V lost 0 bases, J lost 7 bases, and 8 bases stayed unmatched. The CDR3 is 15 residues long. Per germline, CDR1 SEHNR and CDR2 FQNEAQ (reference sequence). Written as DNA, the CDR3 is TGTGCCAGCAGCTTAGCCGGGACAGCACGGGGGACCCAGTACTTC. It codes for CASSLAGTARGTQYF.

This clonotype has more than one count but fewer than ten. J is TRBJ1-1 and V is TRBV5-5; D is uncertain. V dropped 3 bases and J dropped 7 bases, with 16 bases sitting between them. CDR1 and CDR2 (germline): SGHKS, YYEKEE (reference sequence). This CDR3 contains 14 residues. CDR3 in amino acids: CASSSQGFTVEAFF. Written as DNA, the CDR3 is TGTGCCAGCAGCTCCCAAGGGTTTACAGTTGAAGCTTTCTTT.

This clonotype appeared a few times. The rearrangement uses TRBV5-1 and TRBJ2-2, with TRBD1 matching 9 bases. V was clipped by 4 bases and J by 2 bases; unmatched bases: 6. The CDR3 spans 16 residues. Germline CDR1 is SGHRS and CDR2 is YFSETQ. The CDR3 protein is CASSVRGQGNTGELFF. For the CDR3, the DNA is TGCGCCAGCAGCGTACGGGGACAGGGAAACACCGGGGAGCTGTTTTTT.

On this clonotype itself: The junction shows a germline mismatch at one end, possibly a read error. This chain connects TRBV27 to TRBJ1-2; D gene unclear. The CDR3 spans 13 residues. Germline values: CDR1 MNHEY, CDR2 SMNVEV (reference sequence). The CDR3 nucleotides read TGTGCCAGCAGTTCGGGGATTAACCATGGCTACACCTTC. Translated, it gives CASSSGINHGYTF.

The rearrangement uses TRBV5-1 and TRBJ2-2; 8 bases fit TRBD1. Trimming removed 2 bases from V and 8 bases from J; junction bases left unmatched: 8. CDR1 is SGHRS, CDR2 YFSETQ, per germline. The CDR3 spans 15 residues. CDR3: CASSFRDRSAGELFF. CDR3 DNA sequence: TGCGCCAGCAGCTTCCGGGACAGGTCAGCGGGGGAGCTGTTTTTT.

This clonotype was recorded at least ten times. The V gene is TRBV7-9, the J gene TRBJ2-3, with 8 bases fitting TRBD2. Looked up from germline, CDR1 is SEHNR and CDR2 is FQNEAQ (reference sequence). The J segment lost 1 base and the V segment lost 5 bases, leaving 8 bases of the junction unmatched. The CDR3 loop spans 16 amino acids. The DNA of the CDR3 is TGTGCCAGCAGCCCCCGAGGGCGGGGGGGCACAGATACGCAGTATTTT. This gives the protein CASSPRGRGGTDTQYF.

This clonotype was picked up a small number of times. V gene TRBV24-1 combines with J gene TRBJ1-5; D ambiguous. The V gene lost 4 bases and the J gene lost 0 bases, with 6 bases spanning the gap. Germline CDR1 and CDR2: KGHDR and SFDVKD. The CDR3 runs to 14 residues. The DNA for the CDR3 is TGTGCCACCAGTGACCAGCATAGCAATCAGCCCCAGCATTTT. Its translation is CATSDQHSNQPQHF.

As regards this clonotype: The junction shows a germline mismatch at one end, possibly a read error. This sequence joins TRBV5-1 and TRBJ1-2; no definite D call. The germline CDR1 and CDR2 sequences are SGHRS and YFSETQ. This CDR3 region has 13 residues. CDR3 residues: CASSLSGDYGYTF. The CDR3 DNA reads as TGTGCCAGCAGCCTATCGGGAGATTATGGCTACACCTTC.

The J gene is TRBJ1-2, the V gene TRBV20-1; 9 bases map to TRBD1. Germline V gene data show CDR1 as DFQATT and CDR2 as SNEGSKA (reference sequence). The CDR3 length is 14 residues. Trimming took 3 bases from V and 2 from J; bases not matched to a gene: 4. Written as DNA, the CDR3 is TGCAGTGCTAGCTCCGGGACAGGGAACTATGGCTACACCTTC. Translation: CSASSGTGNYGYTF.

Here the CDR3 reads CASSRRRNTEAFF. The CDR3 nucleotides are TGTGCCAGCAGCCGGAGGCGGAACACTGAAGCTTTCTTT. The chain combines TRBV7-2 with TRBJ1-1; D is ambiguous. V lost 5 bases, J lost 1 base, and 8 bases lay in between. The CDR3 extends over 13 amino acids. Germline CDR1 reads SGHTA; CDR2 reads FQGNSA. Drawing the rest from reference TRBV7-2 and TRBJ1-1, the complete variable domain is GAGVSQSPSNKVTEKGKDVELRCDPISGHTALYWYRQSLGQGLEFLIYFQGNSAPDKSGLPSDRFSAERTGGSVSTLTIQRTQQEDSAVYLCASSRRRNTEAFFGQGTRLTVV.

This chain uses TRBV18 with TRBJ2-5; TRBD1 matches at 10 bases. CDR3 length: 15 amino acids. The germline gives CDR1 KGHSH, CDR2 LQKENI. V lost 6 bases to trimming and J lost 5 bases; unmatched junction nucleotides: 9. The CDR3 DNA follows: TGTGCCAGCTCTCTCCCGGGACAGGGGATGGAGACCCAGTACTTC. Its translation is CASSLPGQGMETQYF.

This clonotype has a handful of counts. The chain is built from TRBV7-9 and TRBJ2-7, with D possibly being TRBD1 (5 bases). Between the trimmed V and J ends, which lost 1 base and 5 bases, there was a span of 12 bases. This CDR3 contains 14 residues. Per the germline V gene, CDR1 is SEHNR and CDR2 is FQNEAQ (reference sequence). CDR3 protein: CASSLDLQGHEQYF. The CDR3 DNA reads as TGTGCCAGCAGCTTAGACCTGCAGGGCCACGAGCAGTACTTC. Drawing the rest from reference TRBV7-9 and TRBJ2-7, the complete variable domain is DTGVSQNPRHKITKRGQNVTFRCDPISEHNRLYWYRQTLGQGPEFLTYFQNEAQLEKSRLLSDRFSAERPKGSFSTLEIQRTEQGDSAMYLCASSLDLQGHEQYFGPGTRLTVT.

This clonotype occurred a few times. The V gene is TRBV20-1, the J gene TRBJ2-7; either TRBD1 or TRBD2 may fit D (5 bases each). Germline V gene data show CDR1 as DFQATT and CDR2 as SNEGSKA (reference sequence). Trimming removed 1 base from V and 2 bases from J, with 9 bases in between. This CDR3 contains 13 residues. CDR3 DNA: TGCAGTGCTAGAGGGGGGACCCCCTACGAGCAGTACTTC. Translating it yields CSARGGTPYEQYF.